Listed below are T cell receptor beta chains from one sample, sequenced in a study of cytomegalovirus exposure and HLA in healthy donors. Clones were read by immunoSEQ multiplex PCR, and TCRdb kept only the in-frame ones, dropping some. Of over 100,000 clones in the sample, 89% were seen once. Sequences were obtained from PBMCs. Source of these receptors: a woman between 18 and 29 years old in good health and CMV-seronegative. Each CDR3 is given with its conserved first and last residue. D genes are given only for firm matches. Some rows have no size entry. The others give once, few or many, or a class for an expanded clone.

D: TRBD2; J: TRBJ2-3; V: TRBV15; size: .; DNA: TGTGCCACCAGCAGAGGAGGGACTAGCGGCACAGATACGCAGTATTTT; CDR3: CATSRGGTSGTDTQYF
D: TRBD1; J: TRBJ1-5; V: TRBV9; size: .; DNA: TGTGCCAGCAGCGTGACAGGGGCTAGCAATCAGCCCCAGCATTTT; CDR3: CASSVTGASNQPQHF
D: .; J: TRBJ1-2; V: TRBV6-5; size: .; DNA: TGTGCCAGCACCCCGTCCGGAGCTAACTATGGCTACACCTTC; CDR3: CASTPSGANYGYTF
D: .; J: TRBJ2-2; V: TRBV27; size: .; DNA: TGTGCCAGCAGTTTTGCGTGGGACTTTGGTCCCGGGGAGCTGTTTTTT; CDR3: CASSFAWDFGPGELFF
D: .; J: TRBJ1-2; V: TRBV7-5; size: .; DNA: TGTGCCAGAAGCTGGCGACGGGGAGGCTACACCTTC; CDR3: CARSWRRGGYTF
D: .; J: TRBJ2-1; V: TRBV5-4; size: .; DNA: TGTGCCAGCAGCTTGGAGACAGTCTACAGTGAGCAGTTCTTC; CDR3: CASSLETVYSEQFF
D: .; J: TRBJ1-2; V: TRBV7-3; size: .; DNA: TGTGCCAGCAGCTCGAAAACCAGGGGTTTGAGCCCTGTGCGTCCCTTCTATGGCTACACCTTC; CDR3: CASSSKTRGLSPVRPFYGYTF
D: .; J: TRBJ1-5; V: TRBV4-1; size: .; DNA: TGCGCCAGCAGCCTCCTCCCTTATAGCAATCAGCCCCAGCATTTT; CDR3: CASSLLPYSNQPQHF
D: TRBD1; J: TRBJ2-7; V: TRBV4-1; size: .; DNA: TGCGCCAGCAGCGGAAACAGGGGGCGCTCCTACGAGCAGTACTTC; CDR3: CASSGNRGRSYEQYF
D: .; J: TRBJ2-6; V: TRBV9; size: .; DNA: TGTGCCAGCAGCGGGGGCTCTTCGGGTTCCTCTGGGGCCAACGTCCTGACTTTC; CDR3: CASSGGSSGSSGANVLTF
D: .; J: TRBJ1-4; V: TRBV7-9; size: .; DNA: TGTGCCAGCAGAAGGAGTTCAACTAATGAAAAACTGTTTTTT; CDR3: CASRRSSTNEKLFF
D: TRBD1; J: TRBJ1-1; V: TRBV11-2; size: .; DNA: TGTGCCAGCAGCTTGGGACAGCTCACTGAAGCTTTCTTT; CDR3: CASSLGQLTEAFF
D: .; J: TRBJ1-1; V: TRBV6-1; size: .; DNA: TGTGCCAGCAGTGAAAAGGGGGGGCGCACTGAAGCTTTCTTT; CDR3: CASSEKGGRTEAFF
D: .; J: TRBJ2-5; V: TRBV2; size: .; DNA: TGTGCCAGCAGTGGTAACAGACAAGAGACCCAGTACTTC; CDR3: CASSGNRQETQYF
D: .; J: TRBJ2-7; V: TRBV5-5; size: .; DNA: TGTGCCAGCAGCGCCGTGGGGGGAATGGACGAGCAGTACTTC; CDR3: CASSAVGGMDEQYF
D: .; J: TRBJ1-4; V: TRBV9; size: .; DNA: TGTGCCAGCAGCGTTCAGGGCCAGGCAACTAATGAAAAACTGTTTTTT; CDR3: CASSVQGQATNEKLFF
D: .; J: TRBJ1-2; V: TRBV2; size: few; DNA: TGTGCCAGACGGTTCCGGGACACGATTAACTATGGCTACACCTTC; CDR3: CARRFRDTINYGYTF
D: TRBD1; J: TRBJ1-1; V: TRBV6-5; size: .; DNA: TGTGCCAGCAGCCGGGACAGGGGTGGCGAAGCTTTCTTT; CDR3: CASSRDRGGEAFF
D: .; J: TRBJ1-1; V: TRBV5-4; size: .; DNA: TGTGCCAGCAGCCAGGGTTTGGCTGAAGCTTTCTTT; CDR3: CASSQGLAEAFF
D: .; J: TRBJ1-2; V: TRBV7-6; size: .; DNA: TGTGCCAGCAGCCAACAGGGTTATGGCTACACCTTC; CDR3: CASSQQGYGYTF
D: .; J: TRBJ1-1; V: TRBV7-9; size: .; DNA: TGTGCCAGCAGCTTAGGCCGCGCGGTCATGAACACTGAAGCTTTCTTT; CDR3: CASSLGRAVMNTEAFF
D: TRBD1; J: TRBJ1-6; V: TRBV2; size: .; DNA: TGTGCCAGCCGTTATGGGACAGCAAATTCACCCCTCCACTTT; CDR3: CASRYGTANSPLHF
D: TRBD1; J: TRBJ2-1; V: TRBV18; size: .; DNA: TGTGCCAGCTCTCAACAGGGGGCGGCATACAATGAGCAGTTCTTC; CDR3: CASSQQGAAYNEQFF
D: .; J: TRBJ1-1; V: TRBV15; size: .; DNA: TGTGCCACCAGCCCTCCGGGTCGGAGCCCCCTTGAAGCTTTCTTT; CDR3: CATSPPGRSPLEAFF
D: .; J: TRBJ1-6; V: TRBV14; size: .; DNA: TGTGCCAGCAGCCTCCTGAAGGGGGATTCACCCCTCCACTTT; CDR3: CASSLLKGDSPLHF
D: TRBD1; J: TRBJ1-3; V: TRBV5-1; size: .; DNA: TGCGCCAGCAGCGCGGGACAGGGTGGGAACACCATATATTTT; CDR3: CASSAGQGGNTIYF
D: .; J: TRBJ1-3; V: TRBV5-1; size: few; DNA: TGCGCCAGCAGCTTGGAGGCAGGTTCAGGAAACACCATATATTTT; CDR3: CASSLEAGSGNTIYF
D: .; J: TRBJ1-3; V: TRBV6-5; size: .; DNA: TGTGCCAGCAGTTACTCTTGGACATACTCTGGAAACACCATATATTTT; CDR3: CASSYSWTYSGNTIYF
D: TRBD1; J: TRBJ1-4; V: TRBV5-4; size: .; DNA: TGTGCCAGCAGCCCCGGGACAGGTTTTGAAAAACTGTTTTTT; CDR3: CASSPGTGFEKLFF
D: .; J: TRBJ1-1; V: TRBV7-9; size: .; DNA: TGTGCCAGCAGCTACAGTAGGAACACTGAAGCTTTCTTT; CDR3: CASSYSRNTEAFF
D: TRBD1; J: TRBJ1-2; V: TRBV27; size: few; DNA: TGTGCCAGCAGTCCGGACAGGGACATGCGCGGCTACACCTTC; CDR3: CASSPDRDMRGYTF
D: TRBD1; J: TRBJ1-1; V: TRBV6-6; size: once; DNA: TGTGCCAGCAGTTACTCGGGACAGCAGAACACTGAAGCTTTCTTT; CDR3: CASSYSGQQNTEAFF
D: .; J: TRBJ2-2; V: TRBV5-1; size: .; DNA: TGCGCCAGCAGCGAGGGCGGGGAGCTGTTTTTT; CDR3: CASSEGGELFF
D: .; J: TRBJ1-4; V: TRBV5-4; size: .; DNA: TGTGCCAGCAGCTTGGGAGCTAGGGCAGGGCGAACTGAAAAACTGTTTTTT; CDR3: CASSLGARAGRTEKLFF
D: .; J: TRBJ1-2; V: TRBV10-3; size: .; DNA: TGTGCCATCAGTGGTGACAGTCTCTTAGTAGAAGGCTACACCTTC; CDR3: CAISGDSLLVEGYTF